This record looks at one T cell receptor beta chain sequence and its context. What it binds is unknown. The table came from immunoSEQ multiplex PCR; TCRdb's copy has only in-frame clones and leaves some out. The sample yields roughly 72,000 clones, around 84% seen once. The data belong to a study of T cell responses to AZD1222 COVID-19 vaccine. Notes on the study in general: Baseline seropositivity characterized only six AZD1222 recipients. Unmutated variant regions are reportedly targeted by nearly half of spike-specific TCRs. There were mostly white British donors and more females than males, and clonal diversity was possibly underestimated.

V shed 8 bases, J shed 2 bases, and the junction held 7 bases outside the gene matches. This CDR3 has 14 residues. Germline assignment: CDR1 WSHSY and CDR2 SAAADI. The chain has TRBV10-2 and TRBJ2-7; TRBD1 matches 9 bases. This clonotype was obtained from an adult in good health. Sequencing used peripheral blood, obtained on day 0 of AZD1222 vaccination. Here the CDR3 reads CASQDRGSPYEQYF. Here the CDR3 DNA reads TGCGCCAGCCAAGACAGGGGGTCCCCCTACGAGCAGTACTTC.